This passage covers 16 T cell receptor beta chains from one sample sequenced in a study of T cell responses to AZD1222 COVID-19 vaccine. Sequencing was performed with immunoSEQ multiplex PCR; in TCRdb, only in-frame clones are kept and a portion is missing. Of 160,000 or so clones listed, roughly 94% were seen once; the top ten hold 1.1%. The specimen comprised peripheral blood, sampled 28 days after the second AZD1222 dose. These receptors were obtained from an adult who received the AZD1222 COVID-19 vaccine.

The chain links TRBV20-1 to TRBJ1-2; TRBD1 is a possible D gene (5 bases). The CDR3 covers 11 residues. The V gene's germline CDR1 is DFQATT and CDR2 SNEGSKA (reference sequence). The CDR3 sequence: CSGAAGYGYTF. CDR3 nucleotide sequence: TGCAGCGGGGCGGCAGGCTATGGCTACACCTTC.

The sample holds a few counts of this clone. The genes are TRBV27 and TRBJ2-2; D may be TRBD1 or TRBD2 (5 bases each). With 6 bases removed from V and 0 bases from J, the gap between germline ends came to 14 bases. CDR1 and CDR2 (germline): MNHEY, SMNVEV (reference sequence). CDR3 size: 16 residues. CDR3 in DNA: TGTGCCAGCAGACTACTTGGGACCGCGAACACCGGGGAGCTGTTTTTT. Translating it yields CASRLLGTANTGELFF.

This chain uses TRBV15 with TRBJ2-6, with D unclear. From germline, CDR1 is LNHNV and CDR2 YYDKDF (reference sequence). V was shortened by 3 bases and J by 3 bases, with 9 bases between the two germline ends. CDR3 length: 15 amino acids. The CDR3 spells CATSRGERGANVLTF. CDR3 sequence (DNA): TGTGCCACCAGCAGGGGTGAACGTGGGGCCAACGTCCTGACTTTC.

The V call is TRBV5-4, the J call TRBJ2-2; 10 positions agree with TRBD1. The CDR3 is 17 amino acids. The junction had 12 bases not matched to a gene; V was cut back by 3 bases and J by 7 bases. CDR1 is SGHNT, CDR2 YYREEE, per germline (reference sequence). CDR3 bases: TGTGCCAGCAGCTCCGGGACAGGGGATAAAATGGGCGGGGAGCTGTTTTTT. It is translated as CASSSGTGDKMGGELFF.

In DNA form, the CDR3 reads TGTGCCAGCAGCCAGGGGTATCAGCCCCAGCATTTT. Translating gives CASSQGYQPQHF. This sequence joins TRBV6-5 and TRBJ1-5; tentative D call: TRBD1 (6 bases). This CDR3 spans 12 amino acids. Trimming removed 6 bases from V and 5 bases from J, with 8 bases in between. CDR1 is MNHEY and CDR2 is SVGAGI in the germline V gene.

The CDR3 reads CASTVGGGYEQYF. Here the CDR3 DNA reads TGTGCCAGCACGGTCGGTGGGGGGTACGAGCAGTACTTC. The chain recombines TRBV7-9 with TRBJ2-7; possible D gene TRBD2, 6 bases. In germline, CDR1 is SEHNR, CDR2 FQNEAQ (reference sequence). The V end was cut by 7 bases, the J end by 4 bases, with 14 bases between. This CDR3 region has 13 residues.

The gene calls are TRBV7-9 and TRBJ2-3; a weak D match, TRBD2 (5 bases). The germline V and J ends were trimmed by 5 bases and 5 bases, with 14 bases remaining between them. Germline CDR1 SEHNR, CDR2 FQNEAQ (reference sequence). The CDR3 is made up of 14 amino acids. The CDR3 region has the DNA TGTGCCAGCAGCCTCCGGGGTCGGGGAGATACGCAGTATTTT. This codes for CASSLRGRGDTQYF.

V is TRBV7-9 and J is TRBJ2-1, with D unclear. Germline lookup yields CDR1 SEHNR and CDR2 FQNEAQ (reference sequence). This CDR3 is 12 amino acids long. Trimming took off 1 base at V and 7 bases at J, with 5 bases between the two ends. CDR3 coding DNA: TGTGCCAGCAGCTTAGAGATGAATGAGCAGTTCTTC. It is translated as CASSLEMNEQFF. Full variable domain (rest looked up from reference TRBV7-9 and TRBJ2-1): DTGVSQNPRHKITKRGQNVTFRCDPISEHNRLYWYRQTLGQGPEFLTYFQNEAQLEKSRLLSDRFSAERPKGSFSTLEIQRTEQGDSAMYLCASSLEMNEQFFGPGTRLTVL.

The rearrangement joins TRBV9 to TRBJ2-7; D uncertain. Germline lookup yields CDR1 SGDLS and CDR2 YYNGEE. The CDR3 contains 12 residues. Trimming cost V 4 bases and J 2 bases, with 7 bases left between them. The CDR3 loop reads CASSQDPYEQYF. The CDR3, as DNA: TGTGCCAGCAGCCAAGACCCCTACGAGCAGTACTTC.

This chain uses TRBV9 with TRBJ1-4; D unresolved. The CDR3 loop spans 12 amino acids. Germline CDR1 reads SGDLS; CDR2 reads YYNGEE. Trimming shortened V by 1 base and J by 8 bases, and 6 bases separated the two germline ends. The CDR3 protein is CASSVRREKLFF. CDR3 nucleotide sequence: TGTGCCAGCAGCGTAAGAAGGGAAAAACTGTTTTTT. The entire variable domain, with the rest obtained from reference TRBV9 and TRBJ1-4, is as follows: DSGVTQTPKHLITATGQRVTLRCSPRSGDLSVYWYQQSLDQGLQFLIQYYNGEERAKGNILERFSAQQFPDLHSELNLSSLELGDSALYFCASSVRREKLFFGSGTQLSVL.

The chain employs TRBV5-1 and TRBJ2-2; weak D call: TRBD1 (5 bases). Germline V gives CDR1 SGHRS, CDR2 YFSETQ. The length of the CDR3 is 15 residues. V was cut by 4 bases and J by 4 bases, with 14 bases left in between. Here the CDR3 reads CASSATGRATGELFF. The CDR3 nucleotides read TGCGCCAGCAGCGCTACGGGCAGGGCCACCGGGGAGCTGTTTTTT.

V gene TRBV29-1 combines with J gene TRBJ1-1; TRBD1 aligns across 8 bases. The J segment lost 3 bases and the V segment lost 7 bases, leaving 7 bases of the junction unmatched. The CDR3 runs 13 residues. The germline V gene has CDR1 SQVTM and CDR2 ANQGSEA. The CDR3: CSAIRGQDTEAFF. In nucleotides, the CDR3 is TGCAGCGCCATCAGGGGGCAGGACACTGAAGCTTTCTTT.

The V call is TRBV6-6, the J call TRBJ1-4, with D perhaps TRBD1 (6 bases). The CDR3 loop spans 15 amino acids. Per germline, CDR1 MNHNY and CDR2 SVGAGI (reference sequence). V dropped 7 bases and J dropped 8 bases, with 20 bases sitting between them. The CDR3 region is CASIRDTAMTEKLFF. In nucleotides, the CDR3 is TGTGCCAGCATTCGGGACACCGCCATGACGGAAAAACTGTTTTTT.

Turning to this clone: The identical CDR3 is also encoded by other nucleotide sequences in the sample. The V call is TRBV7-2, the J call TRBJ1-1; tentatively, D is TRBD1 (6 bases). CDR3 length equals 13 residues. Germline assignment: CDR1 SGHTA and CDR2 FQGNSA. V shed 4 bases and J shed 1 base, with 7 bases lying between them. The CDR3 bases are TGTGCCAGCAGCTCGGACAGGAACACTGAAGCTTTCTTT. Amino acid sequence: CASSSDRNTEAFF. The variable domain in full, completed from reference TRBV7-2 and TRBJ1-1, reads GAGVSQSPSNKVTEKGKDVELRCDPISGHTALYWYRQSLGQGLEFLIYFQGNSAPDKSGLPSDRFSAERTGGSVSTLTIQRTQQEDSAVYLCASSSDRNTEAFFGQGTRLTVV.

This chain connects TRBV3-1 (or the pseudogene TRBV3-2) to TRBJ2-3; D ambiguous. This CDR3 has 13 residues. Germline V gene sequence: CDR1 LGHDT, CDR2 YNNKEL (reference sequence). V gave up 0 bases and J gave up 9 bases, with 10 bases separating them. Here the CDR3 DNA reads TGTGCCAGCAGCCAAGACCCAATTGGGACGCAGTATTTT. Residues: CASSQDPIGTQYF.

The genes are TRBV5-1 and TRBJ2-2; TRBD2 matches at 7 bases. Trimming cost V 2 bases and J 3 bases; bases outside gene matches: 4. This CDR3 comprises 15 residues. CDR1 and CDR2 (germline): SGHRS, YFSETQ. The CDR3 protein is CASSFTGGDTGELFF. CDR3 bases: TGCGCCAGCAGCTTCACGGGGGGAGACACCGGGGAGCTGTTTTTT.